The following is a TCR beta chain sequence with its context. With 1 base removed from V and 3 bases from J, the gap between germline ends came to 16 bases. Germline V lookup: CDR1 SGHRS, CDR2 YFSETQ. The CDR3 runs to 16 residues. These data come from a study of blood T cell repertoires in COVID-19. In the authors' workflow: Amplification from reference gene primers served as the basis for estimated nucleated cell counts. This table comes from immunoSEQ multiplex PCR, and its TCRdb copy is limited to in-frame clones, with some not included. That table furnishes V, J and clone size, whereas the DNA furnished D and trimming. Among about 210,000 clones listed, 80% were seen once.

This receptor was taken from a woman in her 70s with acute or convalescent COVID-19. The gene calls are TRBV5-1 and TRBJ2-5, with unresolved D. Sequenced sample: peripheral blood. The CDR3 region has the DNA TGCGCCAGCAGCTTGACCGTAGGAACAAGCGAAGAGACCCAGTACTTC. Translation: CASSLTVGTSEETQYF.